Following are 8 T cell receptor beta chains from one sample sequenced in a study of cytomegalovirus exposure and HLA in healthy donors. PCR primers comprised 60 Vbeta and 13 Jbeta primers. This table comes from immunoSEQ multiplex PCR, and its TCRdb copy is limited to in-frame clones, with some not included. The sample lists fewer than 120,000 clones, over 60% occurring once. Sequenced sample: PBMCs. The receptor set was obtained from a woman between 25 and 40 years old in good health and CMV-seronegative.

The CDR3 sequence is CASSRLGDSGANVLTF. CDR3 bases: TGTGCCAGCAGCCGATTAGGGGATTCTGGGGCCAACGTCCTGACTTTC. This chain uses TRBV14 with TRBJ2-6; TRBD1 is a possible D gene (5 bases). The CDR3 is made up of 16 amino acids. Germline V gives CDR1 SGHDN, CDR2 FVKESK. Trimming removed 4 bases at V and 1 base at J, with 11 bases between.

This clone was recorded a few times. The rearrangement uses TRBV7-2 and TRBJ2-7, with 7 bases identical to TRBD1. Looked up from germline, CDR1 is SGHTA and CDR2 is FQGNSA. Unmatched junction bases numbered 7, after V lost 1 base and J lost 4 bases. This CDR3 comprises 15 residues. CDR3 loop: CASSLVGTEWYEQYF. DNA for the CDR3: TGTGCCAGCAGCTTAGTCGGGACAGAATGGTACGAGCAGTACTTC.

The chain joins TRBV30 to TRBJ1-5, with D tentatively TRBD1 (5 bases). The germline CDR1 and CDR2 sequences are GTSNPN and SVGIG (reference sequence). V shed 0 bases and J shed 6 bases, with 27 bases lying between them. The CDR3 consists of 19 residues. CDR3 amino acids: CAWSVRSWGASIRFQPQHF. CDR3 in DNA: TGTGCCTGGAGTGTACGTTCTTGGGGCGCGAGTATTAGGTTTCAGCCCCAGCATTTT. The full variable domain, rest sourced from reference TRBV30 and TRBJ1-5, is SQTIHQWPATLVQPVGSPLSLECTVEGTSNPNLYWYRQAAGRGLQLLFYSVGIGQISSEVPQNLSASRPQDRQFILSSKKLLLSDSGFYLCAWSVRSWGASIRFQPQHFGDGTRLSIL.

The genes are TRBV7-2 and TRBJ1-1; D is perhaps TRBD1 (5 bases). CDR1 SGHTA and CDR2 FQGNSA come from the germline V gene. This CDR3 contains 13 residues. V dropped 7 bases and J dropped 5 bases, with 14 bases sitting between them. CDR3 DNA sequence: TGTGCCAGCACCCCTTTTCGGGGGACTGAAGCTTTCTTT. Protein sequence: CASTPFRGTEAFF.

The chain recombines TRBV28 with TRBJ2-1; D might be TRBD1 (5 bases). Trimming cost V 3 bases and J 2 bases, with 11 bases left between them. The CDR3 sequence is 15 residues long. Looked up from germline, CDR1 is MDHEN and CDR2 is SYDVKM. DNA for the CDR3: TGTGCCAGCAGTTTCCCAGAGACAGCCTACAATGAGCAGTTCTTC. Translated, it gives CASSFPETAYNEQFF. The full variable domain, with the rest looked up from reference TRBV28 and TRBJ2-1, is DVKVTQSSRYLVKRTGEKVFLECVQDMDHENMFWYRQDPGLGLRLIYFSYDVKMKEKGDIPEGYSVSREKKERFSLILESASTNQTSMYLCASSFPETAYNEQFFGPGTRLTVL.

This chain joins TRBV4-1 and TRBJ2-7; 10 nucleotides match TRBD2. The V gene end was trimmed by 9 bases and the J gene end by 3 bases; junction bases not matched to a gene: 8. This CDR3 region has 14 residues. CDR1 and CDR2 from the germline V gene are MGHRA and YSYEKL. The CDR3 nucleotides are TGCGCCAGTAGCGGAGCGGGAGGGTTCTACGAGCAGTACTTC. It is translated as CASSGAGGFYEQYF.

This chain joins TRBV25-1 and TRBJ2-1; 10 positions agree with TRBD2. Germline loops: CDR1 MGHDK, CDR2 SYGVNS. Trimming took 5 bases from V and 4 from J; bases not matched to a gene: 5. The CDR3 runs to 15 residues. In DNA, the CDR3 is TGTGCCAGCAGTCGGGGACTAGCGAGATACAATGAGCAGTTCTTC. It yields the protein CASSRGLARYNEQFF.

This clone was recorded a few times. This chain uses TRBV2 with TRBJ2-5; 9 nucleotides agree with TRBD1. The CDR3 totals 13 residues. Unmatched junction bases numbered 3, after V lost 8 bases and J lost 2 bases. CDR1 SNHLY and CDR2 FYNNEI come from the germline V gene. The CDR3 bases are TGTGCCAGCTTTGGACAGGGGCAAGAGACCCAGTACTTC. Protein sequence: CASFGQGQETQYF.